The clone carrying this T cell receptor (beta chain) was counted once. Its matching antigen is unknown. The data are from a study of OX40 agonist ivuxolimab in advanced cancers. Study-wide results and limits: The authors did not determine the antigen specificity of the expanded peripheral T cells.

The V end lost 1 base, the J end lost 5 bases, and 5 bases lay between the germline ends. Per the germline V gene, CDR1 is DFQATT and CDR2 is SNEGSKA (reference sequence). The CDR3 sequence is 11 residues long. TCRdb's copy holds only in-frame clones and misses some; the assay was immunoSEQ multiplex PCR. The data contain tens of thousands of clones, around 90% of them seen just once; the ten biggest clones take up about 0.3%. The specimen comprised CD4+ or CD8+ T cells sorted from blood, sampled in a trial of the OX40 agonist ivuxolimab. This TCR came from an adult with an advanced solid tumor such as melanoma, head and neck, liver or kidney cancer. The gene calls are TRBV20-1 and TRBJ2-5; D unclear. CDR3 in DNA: TGCAGTGCTAGAGTAGTGGAGACCCAGTACTTC. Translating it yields CSARVVETQYF.